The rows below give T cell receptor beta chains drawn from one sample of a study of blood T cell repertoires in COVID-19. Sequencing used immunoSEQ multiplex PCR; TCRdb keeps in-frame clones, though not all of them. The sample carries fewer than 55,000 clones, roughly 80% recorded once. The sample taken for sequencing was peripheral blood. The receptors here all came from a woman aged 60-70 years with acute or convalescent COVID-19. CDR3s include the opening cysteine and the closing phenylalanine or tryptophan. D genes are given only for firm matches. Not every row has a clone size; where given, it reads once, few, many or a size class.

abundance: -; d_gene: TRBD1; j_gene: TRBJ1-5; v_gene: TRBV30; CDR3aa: CAWSVYGRGTDRNQPQHF; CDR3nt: TGTGCCTGGAGTGTATATGGAAGGGGGACAGATCGCAATCAGCCCCAGCATTTT
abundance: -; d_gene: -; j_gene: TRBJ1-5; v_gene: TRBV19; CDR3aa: CASSISGYQPQHF; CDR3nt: TGTGCCAGTAGTATTTCGGGTTACCAGCCCCAGCATTTT
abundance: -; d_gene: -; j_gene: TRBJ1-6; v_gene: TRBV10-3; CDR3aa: CAISGADSQYNSPLHF; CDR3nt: TGTGCCATCAGTGGGGCGGACAGTCAATATAATTCACCCCTCCACTTT
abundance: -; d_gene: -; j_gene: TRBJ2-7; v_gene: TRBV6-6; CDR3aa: CASSLAAYEQYF; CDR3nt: TGTGCCAGCAGTTTGGCGGCCTACGAGCAGTACTTC
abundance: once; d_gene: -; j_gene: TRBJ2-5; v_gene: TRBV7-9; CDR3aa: CASTLTGGATETQYF; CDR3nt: TGTGCCAGCACCCTTACGGGGGGCGCCACAGAGACCCAGTACTTC
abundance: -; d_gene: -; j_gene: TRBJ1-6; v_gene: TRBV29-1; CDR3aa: CSVQEGYNSPLHF; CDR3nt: TGCAGCGTTCAGGAGGGCTATAATTCACCCCTCCACTTT
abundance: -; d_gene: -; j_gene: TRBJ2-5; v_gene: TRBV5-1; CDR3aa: CASSLVGSRAQETQYF; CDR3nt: TGCGCCAGCAGCTTGGTCGGGAGTCGTGCTCAAGAGACCCAGTACTTC
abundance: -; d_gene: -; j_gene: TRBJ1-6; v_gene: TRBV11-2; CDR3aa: CASSLGLEDSPLHF; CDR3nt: TGTGCCAGCAGCCTCGGGTTGGAGGATTCACCCCTCCACTTT
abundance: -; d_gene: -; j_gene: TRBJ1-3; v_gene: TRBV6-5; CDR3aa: CASSYRGLSGNTIYF; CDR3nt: TGTGCCAGCAGTTACCGCGGCCTTTCTGGAAACACCATATATTTT
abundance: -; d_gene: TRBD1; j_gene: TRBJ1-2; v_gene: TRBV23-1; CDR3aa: CASRSRTGRPSYGYTF; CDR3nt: TGCGCCAGCAGGTCTCGGACAGGTCGCCCATCCTATGGCTACACCTTC
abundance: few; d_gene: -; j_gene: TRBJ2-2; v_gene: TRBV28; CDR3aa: CASSLGQNTGELFF; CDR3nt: TGTGCCAGCAGTCTGGGACAAAACACCGGGGAGCTGTTTTTT
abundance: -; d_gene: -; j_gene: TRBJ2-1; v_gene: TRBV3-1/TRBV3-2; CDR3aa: CASSLVNEQFF; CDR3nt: TGTGCCAGCAGCCTCGTTAATGAGCAGTTCTTC
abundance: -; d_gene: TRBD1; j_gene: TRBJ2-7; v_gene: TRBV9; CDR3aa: CASSAPGQGYNEQYF; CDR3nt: TGTGCCAGCAGCGCACCGGGACAGGGCTACAACGAGCAGTACTTC
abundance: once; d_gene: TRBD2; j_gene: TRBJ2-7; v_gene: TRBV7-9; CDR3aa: CASSSGLASGHEQYF; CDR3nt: TGTGCCAGCAGCTCGGGACTAGCATCTGGCCACGAGCAGTACTTC
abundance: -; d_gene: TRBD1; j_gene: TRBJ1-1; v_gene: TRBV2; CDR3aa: CASSLPGTGNTEAFF; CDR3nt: TGTGCCAGCAGCTTACCCGGGACAGGGAACACTGAAGCTTTCTTT
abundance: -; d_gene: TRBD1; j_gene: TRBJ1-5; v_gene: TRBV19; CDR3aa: CASSLYQGEWGNQPQHF; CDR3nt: TGTGCCAGTAGTCTCTACCAGGGGGAGTGGGGCAATCAGCCCCAGCATTTT
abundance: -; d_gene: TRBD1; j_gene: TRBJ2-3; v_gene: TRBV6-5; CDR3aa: CASSVRGQGDTQYF; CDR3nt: TGTGCCAGCAGCGTCAGGGGACAGGGGGATACGCAGTATTTT
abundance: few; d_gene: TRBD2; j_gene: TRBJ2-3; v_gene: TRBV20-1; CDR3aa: CSASPTSGGTDTQYF; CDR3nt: TGCAGTGCTAGTCCGACTAGCGGGGGGACAGATACGCAGTATTTT
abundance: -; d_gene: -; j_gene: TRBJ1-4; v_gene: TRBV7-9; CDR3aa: CASSFGDTPTNEKLFF; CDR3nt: TGTGCCAGCAGCTTTGGGGACACCCCAACTAATGAAAAACTGTTTTTT
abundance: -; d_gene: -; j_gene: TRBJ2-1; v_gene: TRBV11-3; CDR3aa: CASSPTVYNEQFF; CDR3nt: TGTGCCAGCAGCCCTACAGTTTACAATGAGCAGTTCTTC
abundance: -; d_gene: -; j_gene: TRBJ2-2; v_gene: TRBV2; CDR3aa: CASSEGNRVHTGELFF; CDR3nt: TGTGCCAGCAGTGAGGGAAACAGGGTCCACACCGGGGAGCTGTTTTTT
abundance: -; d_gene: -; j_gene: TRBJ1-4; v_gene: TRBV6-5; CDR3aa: CASSYEEKLFF; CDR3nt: TGTGCCAGCAGTTACGAGGAGAAACTGTTTTTT
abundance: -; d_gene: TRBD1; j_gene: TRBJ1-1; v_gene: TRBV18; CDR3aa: CASSHRDRGTEAFF; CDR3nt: TGTGCCAGCTCACACCGGGACAGAGGTACTGAAGCTTTCTTT
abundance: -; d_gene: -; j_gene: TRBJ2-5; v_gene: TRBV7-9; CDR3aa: CASSLATQGVETQYF; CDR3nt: TGTGCCAGCAGCTTAGCAACCCAGGGTGTCGAGACCCAGTACTTC
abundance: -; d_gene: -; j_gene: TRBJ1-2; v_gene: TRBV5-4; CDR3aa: CASSPSPGAFGYTF; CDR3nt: TGTGCCAGCAGCCCGAGTCCAGGGGCGTTTGGCTACACCTTC
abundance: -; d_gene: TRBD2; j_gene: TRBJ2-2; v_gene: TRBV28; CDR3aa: CASNYGGRDTGELFF; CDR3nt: TGTGCCAGCAATTATGGAGGGAGGGACACCGGGGAGCTGTTTTTT
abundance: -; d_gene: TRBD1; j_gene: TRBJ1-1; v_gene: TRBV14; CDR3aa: CASSQQGAGTEAFF; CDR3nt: TGTGCCAGCAGCCAACAGGGGGCTGGAACTGAAGCTTTCTTT
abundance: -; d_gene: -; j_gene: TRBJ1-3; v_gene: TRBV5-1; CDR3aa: CASSLAGGRNTIYF; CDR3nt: TGCGCCAGCAGCTTGGCCGGAGGTCGGAACACCATATATTTT
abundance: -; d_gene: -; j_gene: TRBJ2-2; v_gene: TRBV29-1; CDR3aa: CSVEVQWGELFF; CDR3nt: TGCAGCGTTGAAGTACAGTGGGGGGAGCTGTTTTTT
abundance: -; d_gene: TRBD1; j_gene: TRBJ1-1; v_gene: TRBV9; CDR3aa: CASSVRPSTGGGTEAFF; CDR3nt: TGTGCCAGCAGCGTTAGGCCCTCTACAGGGGGAGGCACTGAAGCTTTCTTT
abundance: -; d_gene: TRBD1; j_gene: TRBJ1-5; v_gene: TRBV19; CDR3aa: CASSPRGLNSNQPQHF; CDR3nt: TGTGCCAGTAGCCCCAGGGGGCTGAATAGCAATCAGCCCCAGCATTTT
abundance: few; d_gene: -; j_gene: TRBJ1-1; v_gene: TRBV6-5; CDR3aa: CASSYFRNTEAFF; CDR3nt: TGTGCCAGCAGTTATTTTCGGAACACTGAAGCTTTCTTT
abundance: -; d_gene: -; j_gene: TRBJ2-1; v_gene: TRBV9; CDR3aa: CASSGRLVGEQFF; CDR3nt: TGTGCCAGCAGCGGTCGACTAGTGGGTGAGCAGTTCTTC
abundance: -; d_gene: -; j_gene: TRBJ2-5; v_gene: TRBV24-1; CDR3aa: CATGPSEGGETQYF; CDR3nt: TGTGCCACCGGGCCGTCTGAGGGCGGAGAGACCCAGTACTTC
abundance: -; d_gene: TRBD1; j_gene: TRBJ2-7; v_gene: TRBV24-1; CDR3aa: CATSDPGQGAYEQYF; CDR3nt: TGTGCCACCAGTGATCCGGGACAGGGCGCCTACGAGCAGTACTTC
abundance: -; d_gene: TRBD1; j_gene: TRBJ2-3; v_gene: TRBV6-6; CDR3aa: CASIPSGQGSDTQYF; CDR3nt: TGTGCCAGCATCCCGTCTGGACAGGGGTCAGATACGCAGTATTTT
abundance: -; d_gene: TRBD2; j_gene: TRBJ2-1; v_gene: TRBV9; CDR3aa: CASSVVPYSGRTYNEQFF; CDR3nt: TGTGCCAGCAGCGTAGTCCCTTATAGCGGGAGAACCTACAATGAGCAGTTCTTC
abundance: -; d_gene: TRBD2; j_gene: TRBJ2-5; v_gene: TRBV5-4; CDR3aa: CASSFGGSGGSGETQYF; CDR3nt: TGTGCCAGCAGCTTCGGGGGTAGCGGGGGCTCTGGAGAGACCCAGTACTTC
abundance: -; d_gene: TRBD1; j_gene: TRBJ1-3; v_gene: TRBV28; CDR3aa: CASSLPTGAGNTIYF; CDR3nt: TGTGCCAGCAGTTTACCGACAGGGGCTGGAAACACCATATATTTT
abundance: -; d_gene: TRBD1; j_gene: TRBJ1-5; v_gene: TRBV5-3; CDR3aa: CARGEQGPSNQPQHF; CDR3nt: TGTGCCAGAGGGGAACAGGGGCCTAGCAATCAGCCCCAGCATTTT
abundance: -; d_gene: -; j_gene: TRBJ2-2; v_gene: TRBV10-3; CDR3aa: CAISEWQVGTGELFF; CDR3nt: TGTGCCATCAGTGAATGGCAGGTTGGCACCGGGGAGCTGTTTTTT
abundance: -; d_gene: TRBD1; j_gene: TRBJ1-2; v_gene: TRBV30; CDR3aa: CAWSVFSGQGGYTF; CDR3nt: TGTGCCTGGAGTGTATTTTCGGGACAGGGAGGCTACACCTTC
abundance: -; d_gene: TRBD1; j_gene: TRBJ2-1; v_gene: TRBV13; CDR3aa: CASSSNDRGNEQFF; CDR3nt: TGTGCCAGCAGCTCGAACGACAGGGGAAATGAGCAGTTCTTC
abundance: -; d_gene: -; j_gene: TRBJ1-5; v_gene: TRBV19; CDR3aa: CASSIRNQPQHF; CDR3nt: TGTGCCAGTAGTATCAGGAATCAGCCCCAGCATTTT
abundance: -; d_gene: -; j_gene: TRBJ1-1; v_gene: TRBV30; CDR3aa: CAWSVRGTTNTEAFF; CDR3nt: TGTGCCTGGAGTGTAAGGGGCACAACGAACACTGAAGCTTTCTTT
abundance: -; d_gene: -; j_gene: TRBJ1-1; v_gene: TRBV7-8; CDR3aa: CASSSSDRSMNTEAFF; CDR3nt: TGTGCCAGCAGCTCCTCGGACAGATCCATGAACACTGAAGCTTTCTTT
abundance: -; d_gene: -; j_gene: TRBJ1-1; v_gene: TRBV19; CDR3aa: CASTTFWGENTEAFF; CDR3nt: TGTGCCAGTACCACTTTTTGGGGGGAGAACACTGAAGCTTTCTTT
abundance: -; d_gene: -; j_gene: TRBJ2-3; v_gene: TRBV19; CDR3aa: CASNPGIGTDTQYF; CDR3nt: TGTGCCAGTAATCCGGGAATAGGGACAGATACGCAGTATTTT